The rows below give T cell receptor beta chains drawn from one sample of a study of T cells in Graves' hyperthyroidism and ophthalmopathy. TCRdb reprocessed the multiplex PCR reads via MiXCR and lists one record per CDR3 protein. The data contain about 640,000 distinct CDR3 sequences, about 20% of them seen just once; the ten biggest clones take up 34%. Sample: blood. The origin of the receptors is a man aged 30 to 45 with Graves' ophthalmopathy. CDR3s include the opening cysteine and the closing phenylalanine or tryptophan. The order of the fields is V gene, clone size, D gene, J gene, CDR3 protein, CDR3 DNA. D genes are given only for firm matches. Only part of the rows carry a size: once, few, many, or a class if the clone is expanded.

>TRBV4-1|-|TRBD1|TRBJ1-5
CASSQDGTDRGPQPQHF
TGCGCCAGCAGCCAAGATGGGACCGACAGGGGACCCCAGCCCCAGCATTTT
>TRBV6-1|-|-|TRBJ2-7
CATRLDRGTPTIYEQYF
TGTGCCACCCGATTAGACCGAGGGACACCGACAATTTACGAGCAGTACTTC
>TRBV10-1|-|-|TRBJ1-4
CASSVGGDKEKLFF
TGCGCCAGCAGTGTCGGTGGAGATAAGGAAAAACTGTTTTTT
>TRBV5-6|-|TRBD2|TRBJ2-2
CASSFTLAGNANTGELFF
TGTGCCAGCAGCTTCACCCTAGCGGGGAACGCGAACACCGGGGAGCTGTTTTTT
>TRBV20-1|-|TRBD1|TRBJ2-5
CSATTDRVGETQYF
TGCAGTGCCACCACAGACAGGGTTGGGGAGACCCAGTACTTC
>TRBV19|-|TRBD1|TRBJ2-7
CASSIRPGQGAYEQYF
TGTGCCAGTAGTATTAGGCCGGGACAGGGGGCCTACGAGCAGTACTTC
>TRBV24-1|few|-|TRBJ2-1
CATSVSAGAYNEQFF
TGTGCCACCAGTGTCTCGGCGGGTGCCTACAATGAGCAGTTCTTC
>TRBV7-9|many|TRBD1|TRBJ2-5
CASSALTGGLETQYF
TGTGCCAGCAGCGCGTTGACAGGGGGGCTTGAGACCCAGTACTTC
>TRBV5-6|-|-|TRBJ2-1
CASSLDRTVSYNEQFF
TGTGCCAGCAGCTTGGATCGAACAGTCTCCTACAATGAGCAGTTCTTC
>TRBV5-5|-|TRBD1|TRBJ1-3
CASSSTGLGNTIYF
TGTGCCAGCAGCTCGACAGGGCTTGGAAACACCATATATTTT
>TRBV28|-|TRBD2|TRBJ2-7
CASSLISSGNHEQYF
TGTGCCAGCAGTTTAATCTCTAGCGGGAATCACGAGCAGTACTTC
>TRBV10-1|few|-|TRBJ2-2
CASSETDWGTGELFF
TGCGCCAGCAGTGAGACGGACTGGGGCACCGGGGAGCTGTTTTTT
>TRBV9|few|TRBD1|TRBJ2-3
CASSAGRQGSTDTQYF
TGTGCCAGCAGCGCAGGCCGACAGGGCAGCACAGATACGCAGTATTTT
>TRBV20-1|-|TRBD2|TRBJ2-7
CSAPRAGGPLEQYF
TGCAGTGCCCCGCGAGCGGGAGGGCCCCTCGAGCAGTACTTC
>TRBV4-1|-|-|TRBJ1-1
CASSQGIMGVGAEAFF
TGCGCCAGCAGCCAAGGGATCATGGGGGTAGGCGCTGAAGCTTTCTTT
>TRBV28|few|-|TRBJ1-1
CASRLTQNTEAFF
TGTGCCAGCAGATTAACACAGAACACTGAAGCTTTCTTT
>TRBV18|-|-|TRBJ2-1
CASSPRVGTEYNEQFF
TGTGCCAGCTCACCTAGGGTCGGGACGGAGTACAATGAGCAGTTCTTC
>TRBV5-1|many|-|TRBJ1-4
CASSFGSPFATNEKLFF
TGCGCCAGCAGCTTCGGGTCCCCGTTTGCAACTAATGAAAAACTGTTTTTT
>TRBV20-1|-|-|TRBJ1-4
CSARDGEKLFF
TGCAGTGCTAGAGACGGAGAAAAACTGTTTTTT
>TRBV20-1|-|TRBD1|TRBJ2-3
CSAFGTGGAEDTQYF
TGCAGTGCTTTCGGGACAGGGGGCGCCGAAGATACGCAGTATTTT
>TRBV9|-|TRBD2|TRBJ2-3
CASSPSGSGADTQYF
TGTGCCAGCAGCCCTAGCGGGAGTGGTGCAGATACGCAGTATTTT
>TRBV30|many|-|TRBJ2-2
CAWNSVSVTGELFF
TGTGCCTGGAATTCGGTATCGGTTACCGGGGAGCTGTTTTTT